This TCR beta chain was identified in a study of CD8 T cells in ankylosing spondylitis. Whole-study results and caveats: Reports say disease-linked clones showed up significantly more in matched ankylosing spondylitis synovial fluid. Apparently characteristic of ankylosing spondylitis blood was a TCR beta motif (about 8 highly homologous variants). A number of the motif variants had already been described in reactive arthritis synovial fluid and blood.

On this clonotype: What it binds is unknown.

CDR3 size: 16 residues. Deletions cut 5 bases from V and 0 bases from J, with 17 bases between. In germline, CDR1 is DFQATT, CDR2 SNEGSKA (reference sequence). As the method for making TCR beta libraries, quantitative 5'-RACE with molecular barcodes was used. TCRdb re-called the 5' RACE reads through MiXCR, storing one row per CDR3 protein. The sample lists a few hundred thousand distinct CDR3 sequences, roughly a sixth seen once, with just over 1% in the top ten. This TCR was recovered from a male donor with ankylosing spondylitis. The sequenced material came from blood, either unsorted or a sorted T cell fraction (not recorded which). V is TRBV20-1 and J is TRBJ1-5, with D tentatively TRBD1 (5 bases). The CDR3 spells CSAFSGTSYSNQPQHF. The CDR3 coding sequence is TGCAGTGCTTTCTCGGGGACTTCCTATAGCAATCAGCCCCAGCATTTT.